A single sample is the source of the 9 T cell receptor beta chains below, sequenced in a study of T cell changes during pregnancy in multiple sclerosis. Profiling relied on immunoSEQ multiplex PCR, and the TCRdb table lists in-frame clones only, not all of them. The sample has 50,000 or so clones; about 89% are singletons. Specimen: CD8+ T cells from peripheral blood mononuclear cells, collected after pregnancy. The source of these receptors is a female donor with multiple sclerosis, enrolled in a pregnancy study.

The chain couples TRBV7-2 to TRBJ2-1, with TRBD2 identical over 8 bases. Germline trimming cut 4 bases from V and 8 bases from J; bases unmatched to any gene: 16. CDR3 length: 17 amino acids. Germline-derived CDR1 and CDR2 are SGHTA and FQGNSA. The CDR3 region is CASSSPSGPGLDDEQFF. The CDR3 DNA reads TGTGCCAGCAGCTCCCCAAGCGGGCCGGGACTAGACGATGAGCAGTTCTTC. Full variable domain (rest looked up from reference TRBV7-2 and TRBJ2-1): GAGVSQSPSNKVTEKGKDVELRCDPISGHTALYWYRQSLGQGLEFLIYFQGNSAPDKSGLPSDRFSAERTGGSVSTLTIQRTQQEDSAVYLCASSSPSGPGLDDEQFFGPGTRLTVL.

CDR3 nucleotides: TGTGCCAGCAGCTTCGGGGGGGCGAACACCGGGGAGCTGTTTTTT. This sequence encodes CASSFGGANTGELFF. This sequence joins TRBV7-8 and TRBJ2-2; 8 positions agree with TRBD2. The CDR3 covers 15 residues. J lost 0 bases, V lost 3 bases, and 0 bases had no gene match. Germline V gives CDR1 SGHVS, CDR2 FQNEAQ.

The gene calls are TRBV6-5 and TRBJ2-1; TRBD1 matches 8 bases. V lost 1 base to trimming and J lost 8 bases; unmatched junction nucleotides: 4. This CDR3 is built from 14 residues. Germline V lookup: CDR1 MNHEY, CDR2 SVGAGI. The CDR3 loop reads CASSYFTGGDEQFF. The DNA of the CDR3 is TGTGCCAGCAGTTACTTTACAGGGGGAGATGAGCAGTTCTTC.

This clone was picked up one time. The gene calls are TRBV27 and TRBJ1-1; 7 nucleotides match TRBD1. Germline lookup yields CDR1 MNHEY and CDR2 SMNVEV (reference sequence). Losses at the gene ends were 2 bases for V and 1 base for J; bases not matched to a gene: 1. This CDR3 contains 14 residues. The CDR3 DNA sequence: TGTGCCAGCAGTTTACAGGGGGAGAACACTGAAGCTTTCTTT. Its protein product is CASSLQGENTEAFF.

This sequence joins TRBV5-5 and TRBJ2-7, with 8 bases lining up with TRBD2. There are 16 residues in the CDR3. V was clipped by 0 bases and J by 2 bases; unmatched bases: 7. The V gene's germline CDR1 is SGHKS and CDR2 YYEKEE (reference sequence). The CDR3 DNA sequence: TGTGCCAGCAGCTTGGGCGTCCGGGAGGGGACCTACGAGCAGTACTTC. Translated: CASSLGVREGTYEQYF. Looking up the rest from reference TRBV5-5 and TRBJ2-7 gives the full variable domain: DAGVTQSPTHLIKTRGQQVTLRCSPISGHKSVSWYQQVLGQGPQFIFQYYEKEERGRGNFPDRFSARQFPNYSSELNVNALLLGDSALYLCASSLGVREGTYEQYFGPGTRLTVT.

The chain uses TRBV27 and TRBJ1-2; unclear D gene. Between the trimmed V and J ends, which lost 4 bases and 0 bases, there was a span of 3 bases. The CDR3 totals 12 residues. In germline, CDR1 is MNHEY, CDR2 SMNVEV (reference sequence). The CDR3 protein is CASSSSNYGYTF. The CDR3 DNA sequence: TGTGCCAGCAGTTCATCTAACTATGGCTACACCTTC.

The CDR3 coding sequence is TGTGCCAGTAGTATAGTTTGGCTTCCCCTCGGGGAGACCCAGTACTTC. Translated, it gives CASSIVWLPLGETQYF. The chain combines TRBV19 with TRBJ2-5; D gene ambiguous. The CDR3 length is 16 residues. The V gene's germline CDR1 is LNHDA and CDR2 SQIVND (reference sequence). V shed 1 base and J shed 5 bases, with 17 bases lying between them.

In this sample, this clone turned up once. The V and J genes are TRBV11-2 and TRBJ1-2, with D possibly being TRBD1 (5 bases). CDR1 is SGHAT, CDR2 FQNNGV, per germline. This CDR3 comprises 15 residues. The V end lost 1 base, the J end lost 5 bases, and 14 bases lay between the germline ends. The CDR3 loop reads CASSLVGGVDYGYTF. CDR3 in DNA: TGTGCCAGCAGCTTAGTAGGAGGGGTTGATTATGGCTACACCTTC. The full variable domain, with the rest looked up from reference TRBV11-2 and TRBJ1-2, is EAGVAQSPRYKIIEKRQSVAFWCNPISGHATLYWYQQILGQGPKLLIQFQNNGVVDDSQLPKDRFSAERLKGVDSTLKIQPAKLEDSAVYLCASSLVGGVDYGYTFGSGTRLTVV.

The CDR3 sequence: CASSEIAGGQETQYF. CDR3 DNA sequence: TGTGCCAGCAGTGAGATAGCGGGGGGACAAGAGACCCAGTACTTC. The chain carries TRBV6-4 and TRBJ2-5; TRBD2 matches at 10 bases. This CDR3 comprises 15 residues. V was pared by 3 bases and J by 2 bases, with 3 bases of the junction left unmatched. Germline-derived CDR1 and CDR2 are MRHNA and SNTAGT.